These 16 T cell receptor beta chains originate from one sample sequenced in a study of shared clonotypes between healthy human individuals. Profiling relied on immunoSEQ multiplex PCR, and the TCRdb table lists in-frame clones only, not all of them. The sample holds millions of clones; approximately 95% are singletons and the top ten take around 0.4%. The material sequenced was naive CD4+ T cells from PBMCs. Subset given: CD45RA+ positively selected. Every receptor here comes from a man between 18 and 29 years old in good health. Some clones in this sample may be carry-over from other donors' samples.

The DNA of the CDR3 is TGTGCCAGTAGTATTAAAACGCAGTCCCTTGGGGCCAACGTCCTGACTTTC. It encodes CASSIKTQSLGANVLTF. The chain combines TRBV19 with TRBJ2-6; D uncertain. CDR1 LNHDA and CDR2 SQIVND come from the germline V gene (reference sequence). The CDR3 spans 17 residues. V was pared by 3 bases and J by 3 bases, with 15 bases between.

The chain combines TRBV7-3 with TRBJ2-3; D gene ambiguous. There are 14 residues in the CDR3. Trimming removed 4 bases from V and 2 bases from J, with 10 bases in between. CDR1 is SGHTA, CDR2 FQGTGA, per germline. Written as DNA, the CDR3 is TGTGCCAGCAGCTCAGACACATTCACAGATACGCAGTATTTT. It translates to CASSSDTFTDTQYF.

Written as DNA, the CDR3 is TGTGCCAGCAGTGAAGGGGGACTAGCGGGGGACCAAGAGACCCAGTACTTC. Translation: CASSEGGLAGDQETQYF. The rearrangement uses TRBV25-1 and TRBJ2-5, with 14 bases matching TRBD2. The CDR3 spans 17 residues. Germline V CDR1 and CDR2: MGHDK, SYGVNS. Losses at the gene ends were 2 bases for V and 0 bases for J; bases not matched to a gene: 2.

The chain has TRBV28 and TRBJ1-2; tentative D call: TRBD1 (5 bases). The CDR3 is 16 amino acids. Germline CDR1 reads MDHEN; CDR2 reads SYDVKM. Trimming shortened V by 6 bases and J by 4 bases, and 21 bases separated the two germline ends. The CDR3: CASSQTDNWGTYGYTF. In DNA form, the CDR3 reads TGTGCCAGCAGCCAGACGGACAACTGGGGGACCTATGGCTACACCTTC.

The V gene is TRBV7-3, the J gene TRBJ2-1; a weak D match, TRBD1 (6 bases). The V gene's germline CDR1 is SGHTA and CDR2 FQGTGA. The V end lost 5 bases, the J end lost 0 bases, and 17 bases lay between the germline ends. The CDR3 sequence is 17 residues long. For the CDR3, the DNA is TGTGCCAGCAGCAGACAGGCGGTACCAAGCTCCTACAATGAGCAGTTCTTC. This sequence encodes CASSRQAVPSSYNEQFF.

The rearrangement links TRBV2 to TRBJ2-7; D possibly matches TRBD1 or TRBD2 (5 bases each). Germline V CDR1 and CDR2: SNHLY, FYNNEI. The CDR3 has 16 amino acids. The germline V and J ends were trimmed by 5 bases and 3 bases, with 20 bases remaining between them. In DNA form, the CDR3 reads TGTGCCAGCAGTTCCCCCTTTTTCGGGGCGGGCTACGAGCAGTACTTC. Its protein is CASSSPFFGAGYEQYF.

The chain has TRBV6-5 and TRBJ1-1, with a tentative D call TRBD1 (6 bases). V lost 5 bases, J lost 4 bases, and 11 bases lay in between. There are 13 residues in the CDR3. Germline CDR1 and CDR2: MNHEY and SVGAGI. CDR3 nucleotide sequence: TGTGCCAGCAGTCCTAGGGGGGCCACTGAAGCTTTCTTT. This encodes CASSPRGATEAFF.

V and J are TRBV28 and TRBJ2-5, with a possible D match to TRBD2 (5 bases). Near its end, the DNA agrees better with TRBJ2-7, so the J call may be wrong. This CDR3 has 14 residues. The germline CDR1 and CDR2 sequences are MDHEN and SYDVKM. The CDR3 DNA sequence: TGTGCCAGCAGTTTATTGGCGGGTACCTACGAGCAGTACTTC. It is translated as CASSLLAGTYEQYF.

The chain links TRBV5-1 to TRBJ2-7, with a tentative D call TRBD2 (6 bases). Per germline, CDR1 SGHRS and CDR2 YFSETQ. With 0 bases removed from V and 6 bases from J, the gap between germline ends came to 16 bases. The CDR3 loop spans 15 amino acids. CDR3 sequence: CASSLVFTGVGEQYF. For the CDR3, the DNA is TGCGCCAGCAGCTTGGTATTTACGGGGGTCGGCGAGCAGTACTTC. The whole variable domain, filled in from reference TRBV5-1 and TRBJ2-7, reads KAGVTQTPRYLIKTRGQQVTLSCSPISGHRSVSWYQQTPGQGLQFLFEYFSETQRNKGNFPGRFSGRQFSNSRSEMNVSTLELGDSALYLCASSLVFTGVGEQYFGPGTRLTVT.

This clone was seen a few times. Other DNA sequences in the sample encode the same CDR3. V gene TRBV28 combines with J gene TRBJ1-4; D is undetermined. The CDR3 has 11 amino acids. Germline V gene data show CDR1 as MDHEN and CDR2 as SYDVKM. The V end was cut by 2 bases, the J end by 7 bases, with 2 bases between. The CDR3 DNA follows: TGTGCCAGCAGTTTACTTGAAAAACTGTTTTTT. Amino acids: CASSLLEKLFF.

CDR3 loop: CASSQARARGRDYGYTF. The CDR3 region has the DNA TGTGCCAGCAGCCAAGCACGGGCCCGGGGCAGGGACTATGGCTACACCTTC. The J gene is TRBJ1-2, the V gene TRBV14; perhaps TRBD1 as D (5 bases). Germline V CDR1 and CDR2: SGHDN, FVKESK. Trimming removed 1 base from V and 3 bases from J, with 18 bases in between. This CDR3 has 17 residues.

This chain joins TRBV2 and TRBJ1-2, with TRBD1 identical over 9 bases. There are 15 residues in the CDR3. The germline V gene has CDR1 SNHLY and CDR2 FYNNEI. V lost 6 bases to trimming and J lost 2 bases; unmatched junction nucleotides: 7. DNA of the CDR3: TGTGCCAGCAGGGCTGGACAGGGGATAAACTATGGCTACACCTTC. Translating gives CASRAGQGINYGYTF.

V and J are TRBV6-5 and TRBJ1-1; tentative D call: TRBD1 (6 bases). The CDR3 is made up of 13 amino acids. V lost 5 bases and J 3 bases, leaving 10 bases between the germline ends. Germline V gene lookup returns CDR1 MNHEY and CDR2 SVGAGI. The CDR3 loop reads CASSAAGDTEAFF. CDR3 bases: TGTGCCAGCAGTGCAGCAGGGGACACTGAAGCTTTCTTT.

This chain links TRBV18 with TRBJ2-1; D gene uncertain. Between the trimmed V and J ends, which lost 3 bases and 9 bases, there was a span of 21 bases. CDR1 and CDR2 (germline): KGHSH, LQKENI. The CDR3 has 16 residues. The CDR3 region has the DNA TGTGCCAGCTCACCGGCCCGACTCGTCTTGGTACGTGAGCAGTTCTTC. Protein product: CASSPARLVLVREQFF.

With respect to this clone: This specimen includes other DNA sequences encoding the same CDR3. This CDR3 is CASSRTGTENTEAFF. The CDR3, as DNA: TGCGCCAGCAGCCGGACGGGGACCGAGAACACTGAAGCTTTCTTT. The chain combines TRBV5-1 with TRBJ1-1; D may be TRBD1 (5 bases). Trimming removed 4 bases at V and 1 base at J, with 14 bases between. Germline V gene data show CDR1 as SGHRS and CDR2 as YFSETQ. This CDR3 is built from 15 residues.

The count of this clone is one. The genes are TRBV28 and TRBJ1-4, with D perhaps TRBD1 (6 bases). V was cut by 8 bases and J by 8 bases, with 15 bases left in between. CDR1 is MDHEN, CDR2 SYDVKM, per germline. CDR3 size: 13 residues. The chain's CDR3 is CASSRDTQEKLFF. DNA for the CDR3: TGTGCCAGCTCTCGGGACACTCAAGAAAAACTGTTTTTT. Based on the CDR3 plus reference TRBV28 and TRBJ1-4, the full variable domain is DVKVTQSSRYLVKRTGEKVFLECVQDMDHENMFWYRQDPGLGLRLIYFSYDVKMKEKGDIPEGYSVSREKKERFSLILESASTNQTSMYLCASSRDTQEKLFFGSGTQLSVL.